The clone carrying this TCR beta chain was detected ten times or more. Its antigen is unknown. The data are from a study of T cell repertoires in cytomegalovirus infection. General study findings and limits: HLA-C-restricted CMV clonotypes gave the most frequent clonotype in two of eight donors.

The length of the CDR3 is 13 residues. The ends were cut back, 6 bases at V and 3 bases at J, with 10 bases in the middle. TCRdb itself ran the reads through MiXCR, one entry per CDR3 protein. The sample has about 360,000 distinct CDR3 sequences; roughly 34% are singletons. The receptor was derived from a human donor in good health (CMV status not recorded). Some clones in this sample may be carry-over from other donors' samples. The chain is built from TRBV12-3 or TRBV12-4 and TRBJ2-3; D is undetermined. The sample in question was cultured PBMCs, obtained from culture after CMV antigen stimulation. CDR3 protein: CASSLRLTDTQYF. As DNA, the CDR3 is TGTGCCAGCAGCTTACGTTTAACAGATACGCAGTATTTT.